One and the same sample provided the 8 T cell receptor beta chains below, sequenced in a study of PD-1 blockade in classical Hodgkin lymphoma. Relapses following autologous stem cell transplantation were seen in all patients, with brentuximab vedotin exposure varying. Only in-frame clones appear in the TCRdb table, and some are missing; sequencing was by immunoSEQ multiplex PCR. The sample comprises about 58,000 clones, around 90% of which are singletons, and more than 9% rests with the top ten. Here the sequenced sample was peripheral blood mononuclear cells (PBMCs), taken before the second cycle of nivolumab. The receptor set was obtained from a human donor with classical Hodgkin lymphoma.

The chain is built from TRBV9 and TRBJ2-1, with D possibly TRBD2 on 6 matching bases. Germline loops: CDR1 SGDLS, CDR2 YYNGEE. V lost 0 bases, J lost 7 bases, and 14 bases lay in between. The CDR3 has 15 residues. The DNA of the CDR3 is TGTGCCAGCAGCGTAGTAGGGCTAGCGAGAAATGAGCAGTTCTTC. Amino acids: CASSVVGLARNEQFF.

The chain joins TRBV7-3 to TRBJ2-2; 11 bases fit TRBD1. Trimming at V came to 5 bases and at J to 4 bases, leaving 3 bases not matched to a gene. This CDR3 is built from 15 residues. The germline CDR1 and CDR2 sequences are SGHTA and FQGTGA. The CDR3, as DNA: TGTGCCAGCAGCGGACAGGGGGCGGGCACCGGGGAGCTGTTTTTT. Protein product: CASSGQGAGTGELFF.

V usage is TRBV11-1 and J usage is TRBJ2-7; D is possibly TRBD1 (6 bases). V dropped 3 bases and J dropped 3 bases, with 6 bases sitting between them. Looked up from germline, CDR1 is SGHAT and CDR2 is FQDESV (reference sequence). There are 12 residues in the CDR3. DNA for the CDR3: TGTGCCAGCAGCTTCAGGGGCTACGAGCAGTACTTC. Translating it yields CASSFRGYEQYF.

The chain joins TRBV7-9 to TRBJ1-2; D ambiguous. Germline values: CDR1 SEHNR, CDR2 FQNEAQ (reference sequence). V was shortened by 4 bases and J by 2 bases, with 14 bases between the two germline ends. This CDR3 is 15 amino acids long. CDR3 nucleotide sequence: TGTGCCAGCAGCTCTCCCGTGATCATGAACTATGGCTACACCTTC. This translates into CASSSPVIMNYGYTF.

V usage is TRBV23-1 and J usage is TRBJ2-5; 7 nucleotides agree with TRBD1. TRBV23-1 qualifies as an ORF whose function is uncertain. Germline trimming cut 5 bases from V and 0 bases from J; bases unmatched to any gene: 6. CDR3 size: 15 residues. The CDR3 region is CASSAGTENQETQYF. CDR3 in DNA: TGCGCCAGCAGTGCCGGGACAGAGAACCAAGAGACCCAGTACTTC.

The CDR3 loop is CASSAGTGPTNEKLFF. The CDR3 DNA reads as TGTGCCAGCAGTGCCGGGACAGGACCAACTAATGAAAAACTGTTTTTT. The chain is built from TRBV25-1 and TRBJ1-4; 8 bases are a match to TRBD1. CDR3 length: 16 residues. Germline V gene sequence: CDR1 MGHDK, CDR2 SYGVNS. V lost 4 bases to trimming and J lost 0 bases; unmatched junction nucleotides: 4.

This chain joins TRBV19 and TRBJ2-7; perhaps TRBD1 as D (5 bases). Trimming pared 2 bases from V and 6 bases from J, leaving 5 bases between. Germline lookup yields CDR1 LNHDA and CDR2 SQIVND (reference sequence). The CDR3 extends over 11 amino acids. The CDR3, as DNA: TGTGCCAGTAGTATAAGGGGCGAGCAGTACTTC. Protein product: CASSIRGEQYF.

V is TRBV4-1 and J is TRBJ2-7, with D hard to call. Germline V gene lookup returns CDR1 MGHRA and CDR2 YSYEKL. Trimming removed 1 base from V and 3 bases from J, with 16 bases in between. This CDR3 comprises 16 residues. The CDR3 reads CASSQARETVYYEQYF. In DNA form, the CDR3 reads TGCGCCAGCAGCCAAGCTAGGGAAACAGTTTACTACGAGCAGTACTTC.